The rows below give T cell receptor beta chains drawn from one sample of a study of CD8 T cells in ankylosing spondylitis. Each CDR3 protein gets one entry after TCRdb re-called the 5' RACE reads with MiXCR. The table has 250,000 or so distinct CDR3 sequences, under 30% seen once. The sequencing input was blood, either unsorted or a sorted T cell fraction (not recorded which). The receptors shown here come from a male donor with ankylosing spondylitis or in good health (not recorded which). Both conserved end residues are part of each CDR3. A D gene is named only where the DNA matches it firmly. Only part of the rows carry a size: once, few, many, or a class if the clone is expanded.

size: many; length: 14; D: TRBD2; J: TRBJ2-5; V: TRBV20-1; CDR3: CSAPFSGGAETQYF; DNA: TGCAGTGCTCCCTTCAGCGGGGGGGCGGAGACCCAGTACTTC
size: few; length: 13; D: .; J: TRBJ2-5; V: TRBV19; CDR3: CASRRQDQETQYF; DNA: TGTGCCAGTAGACGACAGGACCAAGAGACCCAGTACTTC
size: .; length: 14; D: .; J: TRBJ1-1; V: TRBV12-3/TRBV12-4; CDR3: CASSPRRLNTEAFF; DNA: TGTGCCAGCAGTCCGCGGCGGTTGAACACTGAAGCTTTCTTT
size: .; length: 16; D: TRBD2; J: TRBJ2-5; V: TRBV11-2; CDR3: CASSLAPLAGAETQYF; DNA: TGTGCCAGCAGCTTAGCACCTTTAGCGGGGGCAGAGACCCAGTACTTC
size: few; length: 15; D: .; J: TRBJ2-1; V: TRBV18; CDR3: CASSLNRESYNEQFF; DNA: TGTGCCAGCTCACTCAACCGGGAGTCCTACAATGAGCAGTTCTTC
size: many; length: 13; D: TRBD1; J: TRBJ1-5; V: TRBV20-1; CDR3: CSAGQGMNQPQHF; DNA: TGCAGTGCTGGACAGGGTATGAATCAGCCCCAGCATTTT
size: many; length: 15; D: .; J: TRBJ1-6; V: TRBV5-1; CDR3: CASSPDGGDGSPLHF; DNA: TGCGCCAGCAGCCCGGATGGAGGGGATGGTTCACCCCTCCACTTT
size: few; length: 13; D: .; J: TRBJ2-5; V: TRBV20-1; CDR3: CSVPPIDRETQYF; DNA: TGCAGTGTCCCGCCTATCGATCGGGAGACCCAGTACTTC
size: few; length: 18; D: .; J: TRBJ2-1; V: TRBV20-1; CDR3: CSVGVLEGIGGSYNEQFF; DNA: TGCAGTGTTGGTGTCCTGGAGGGGATCGGGGGCTCCTACAATGAGCAGTTCTTC
size: .; length: 16; D: .; J: TRBJ2-1; V: TRBV23-1; CDR3: CASSQSGQGMRNEQFF; DNA: TGCGCCAGCAGTCAATCGGGGCAGGGGATGCGGAATGAGCAGTTCTTC
size: .; length: 17; D: TRBD2; J: TRBJ2-2; V: TRBV10-3; CDR3: CAIGELAPGRNTGELFF; DNA: TGTGCCATCGGGGAACTAGCGCCCGGAAGGAACACCGGGGAGCTGTTTTTT